A selection of T cell receptor beta chains follows, all from one sample in a study of cytomegalovirus exposure and HLA in healthy donors. Using immunoSEQ multiplex PCR, the repertoire was profiled, and TCRdb retains in-frame clones only, with some absent. Here the sample spans 140,000 or so clones, 89% being singletons. Sequences were obtained from PBMCs. These receptors were taken from a young woman in good health and CMV-seropositive. Each CDR3 is given with its conserved first and last residue. The D gene is left open where the match is weak. Not all rows give a size; the values are once, few, many and, for expanded clones, a class.

j_gene: TRBJ1-2
abundance: .
v_gene: TRBV7-8
d_gene: .
CDR3aa: CASSQNRDGTNYGYTF
CDR3nt: TGTGCCAGCAGCCAGAACAGGGACGGGACTAACTATGGCTACACCTTC

j_gene: TRBJ2-3
abundance: .
v_gene: TRBV5-1
d_gene: TRBD2
CDR3aa: CASSSQRGTDTQYF
CDR3nt: TGCGCCAGCAGCTCGCAGCGGGGAACAGATACGCAGTATTTT

j_gene: TRBJ1-2
abundance: .
v_gene: TRBV5-1
d_gene: .
CDR3aa: CASSQGPSRGYTF
CDR3nt: TGCGCCAGCAGCCAGGGCCCATCGAGGGGCTACACCTTC

j_gene: TRBJ2-3
abundance: .
v_gene: TRBV4-1
d_gene: TRBD2
CDR3aa: CASSQGRLRGAADTQYF
CDR3nt: TGCGCCAGCAGCCAAGGGAGGTTGCGGGGGGCGGCAGATACGCAGTATTTT

j_gene: TRBJ1-2
abundance: .
v_gene: TRBV9
d_gene: .
CDR3aa: CASSTGGHYGYTF
CDR3nt: TGTGCCAGCAGCACGGGAGGGCACTATGGCTACACCTTC

j_gene: TRBJ2-5
abundance: .
v_gene: TRBV27
d_gene: .
CDR3aa: CASMGSGQETQYF
CDR3nt: TGTGCCAGCATGGGCTCTGGCCAAGAGACCCAGTACTTC

j_gene: TRBJ2-1
abundance: .
v_gene: TRBV28
d_gene: TRBD2
CDR3aa: CASSFVAGGYNEQFF
CDR3nt: TGTGCCAGCAGTTTCGTAGCGGGGGGCTACAATGAGCAGTTCTTC

j_gene: TRBJ1-2
abundance: .
v_gene: TRBV7-2
d_gene: TRBD1
CDR3aa: CASRPPTGVGYTF
CDR3nt: TGTGCCAGCAGGCCTCCGACAGGGGTAGGCTACACCTTC

j_gene: TRBJ1-5
abundance: .
v_gene: TRBV21-1
d_gene: .
CDR3aa: CASSKTHRQGAQPQHF
CDR3nt: TGTGCCAGCAGCAAAACACATCGGCAGGGCGCTCAGCCCCAGCATTTT

j_gene: TRBJ1-1
abundance: .
v_gene: TRBV6-6
d_gene: .
CDR3aa: CASSYRRGNTEAFF
CDR3nt: TGTGCCAGCAGTTACCGCAGGGGCAACACTGAAGCTTTCTTT

j_gene: TRBJ1-1
abundance: .
v_gene: TRBV5-1
d_gene: .
CDR3aa: CASSQPLRGNTEAFF
CDR3nt: TGCGCCAGCAGTCAGCCCTTACGGGGGAACACTGAAGCTTTCTTT

j_gene: TRBJ2-4
abundance: .
v_gene: TRBV7-9
d_gene: .
CDR3aa: CASSNPVRSNKNIQYF
CDR3nt: TGTGCCAGCAGCAACCCGGTCCGGAGCAACAAAAACATTCAGTACTTC

j_gene: TRBJ2-5
abundance: .
v_gene: TRBV7-3
d_gene: .
CDR3aa: CASSRAAGAWETQYF
CDR3nt: TGTGCCAGCAGCCGAGCGGCAGGGGCGTGGGAGACCCAGTACTTC

j_gene: TRBJ2-2
abundance: .
v_gene: TRBV13
d_gene: TRBD2
CDR3aa: CASSPRTSPGELFF
CDR3nt: TGTGCCAGCAGCCCCCGGACTAGCCCCGGGGAGCTGTTTTTT

j_gene: TRBJ1-3
abundance: once
v_gene: TRBV11-2
d_gene: .
CDR3aa: CASSRGLTSGNTIYF
CDR3nt: TGTGCCAGCAGTCGAGGACTCACCTCTGGAAACACCATATATTTT

j_gene: TRBJ1-2
abundance: .
v_gene: TRBV11-2
d_gene: .
CDR3aa: CASSPVQRYGYTF
CDR3nt: TGTGCCAGCAGCCCCGTCCAGCGGTATGGCTACACCTTC

j_gene: TRBJ2-1
abundance: .
v_gene: TRBV7-6
d_gene: .
CDR3aa: CASSLGYAAGNPSNEQFF
CDR3nt: TGTGCCAGCAGCTTAGGATACGCAGCGGGTAATCCCTCCAATGAGCAGTTCTTC

j_gene: TRBJ2-7
abundance: .
v_gene: TRBV7-9
d_gene: .
CDR3aa: CASSLPVSSHSYEQYF
CDR3nt: TGTGCCAGCAGCCTGCCGGTGTCGTCTCACTCCTACGAGCAGTACTTC

j_gene: TRBJ2-6
abundance: .
v_gene: TRBV18
d_gene: TRBD1
CDR3aa: CASSQSPDRGFGGANVLTF
CDR3nt: TGTGCCAGCTCACAATCCCCAGACAGGGGTTTCGGTGGGGCCAACGTCCTGACTTTC

j_gene: TRBJ1-2
abundance: .
v_gene: TRBV2
d_gene: TRBD1
CDR3aa: CASRSGTGDYGYTF
CDR3nt: TGTGCCAGCAGATCCGGGACAGGTGACTATGGCTACACCTTC

j_gene: TRBJ1-2
abundance: .
v_gene: TRBV19
d_gene: .
CDR3aa: CATRGSFYGYTF
CDR3nt: TGTGCCACCAGAGGAAGTTTCTATGGCTACACCTTC

j_gene: TRBJ1-3
abundance: .
v_gene: TRBV7-3
d_gene: .
CDR3aa: CASSSQGRGSGNTIYF
CDR3nt: TGTGCCAGCAGCTCCCAGGGAAGGGGCTCTGGAAACACCATATATTTT

j_gene: TRBJ2-1
abundance: .
v_gene: TRBV12-5
d_gene: TRBD2
CDR3aa: CASGFGSGGAYNEQFF
CDR3nt: TGTGCTAGTGGTTTTGGAAGCGGGGGGGCCTACAATGAGCAGTTCTTC

j_gene: TRBJ1-3
abundance: .
v_gene: TRBV18
d_gene: .
CDR3aa: CASSPEEAGNTIYF
CDR3nt: TGTGCCAGCTCACCCGAAGAGGCTGGAAACACCATATATTTT

j_gene: TRBJ1-5
abundance: .
v_gene: TRBV7-2
d_gene: .
CDR3aa: CASSFQQGEPQHF
CDR3nt: TGTGCCAGCAGCTTTCAGCAAGGGGAGCCCCAGCATTTT

j_gene: TRBJ2-3
abundance: .
v_gene: TRBV27
d_gene: TRBD1
CDR3aa: CASGLTGGVGGGTDTQYF
CDR3nt: TGTGCCAGCGGCCTGACAGGGGGCGTAGGGGGGGGCACAGATACGCAGTATTTT

j_gene: TRBJ2-1
abundance: .
v_gene: TRBV5-1
d_gene: TRBD1
CDR3aa: CASSRDRGNYNEQFF
CDR3nt: TGCGCCAGCAGCCGGGACAGGGGAAACTACAATGAGCAGTTCTTC

j_gene: TRBJ2-7
abundance: .
v_gene: TRBV6-5
d_gene: .
CDR3aa: CASRRQASYEQYF
CDR3nt: TGTGCCAGCAGGAGACAGGCCTCCTACGAGCAGTACTTC

j_gene: TRBJ2-1
abundance: .
v_gene: TRBV9
d_gene: TRBD2
CDR3aa: CASSSSGYNEQFF
CDR3nt: TGTGCCAGCAGCTCTAGCGGGTACAATGAGCAGTTCTTC

j_gene: TRBJ1-5
abundance: .
v_gene: TRBV6-5
d_gene: TRBD1
CDR3aa: CASSYGTGIQPQHF
CDR3nt: TGTGCCAGCAGTTATGGGACAGGAATTCAGCCCCAGCATTTT

j_gene: TRBJ1-2
abundance: .
v_gene: TRBV25-1
d_gene: .
CDR3aa: CASSDPLRGSRYGYTF
CDR3nt: TGTGCCAGCAGTGACCCCCTTCGAGGGTCGCGGTATGGCTACACCTTC

j_gene: TRBJ1-3
abundance: .
v_gene: TRBV18
d_gene: .
CDR3aa: CASSPKVQGTGNTIYF
CDR3nt: TGTGCCAGCTCACCAAAAGTACAGGGAACTGGAAACACCATATATTTT

j_gene: TRBJ1-5
abundance: .
v_gene: TRBV6-5
d_gene: .
CDR3aa: CASTGGNQPQHF
CDR3nt: TGTGCCAGCACGGGTGGCAATCAGCCCCAGCATTTT

j_gene: TRBJ2-1
abundance: .
v_gene: TRBV7-7
d_gene: .
CDR3aa: CASSLGSAVYNEQFF
CDR3nt: TGTGCTAGCAGCTTAGGGTCGGCGGTCTACAATGAGCAGTTCTTC

j_gene: TRBJ2-7
abundance: .
v_gene: TRBV7-2
d_gene: TRBD2
CDR3aa: CASSFPGLAGVDEQYF
CDR3nt: TGTGCCAGCAGCTTCCCGGGACTAGCGGGGGTGGACGAGCAGTACTTC

j_gene: TRBJ1-3
abundance: .
v_gene: TRBV5-1
d_gene: .
CDR3aa: CASSSGPIGSSGNTIYF
CDR3nt: TGCGCCAGCAGCTCCGGACCGATCGGGAGCTCTGGAAACACCATATATTTT

j_gene: TRBJ1-4
abundance: .
v_gene: TRBV7-9
d_gene: TRBD1
CDR3aa: CASSLGGGYEKLFF
CDR3nt: TGTGCCAGCAGCTTAGGAGGGGGCTATGAAAAACTGTTTTTT

j_gene: TRBJ1-1
abundance: few
v_gene: TRBV27
d_gene: .
CDR3aa: CATIGGGLMNTEAFF
CDR3nt: TGTGCCACTATAGGGGGAGGGCTTATGAACACTGAAGCTTTCTTT

j_gene: TRBJ2-3
abundance: .
v_gene: TRBV27
d_gene: .
CDR3aa: CASSLDAGRTDTQYF
CDR3nt: TGTGCCAGCAGTTTGGACGCGGGGAGGACAGATACGCAGTATTTT

j_gene: TRBJ1-2
abundance: .
v_gene: TRBV10-3
d_gene: TRBD1
CDR3aa: CAIYGGGELTGTFYGYTF
CDR3nt: TGTGCCATCTATGGAGGGGGAGAGTTGACAGGGACTTTCTATGGCTACACCTTC

j_gene: TRBJ2-1
abundance: .
v_gene: TRBV5-6
d_gene: .
CDR3aa: CASLETLGEQFF
CDR3nt: TGTGCCAGCCTAGAGACCCTGGGTGAGCAGTTCTTC

j_gene: TRBJ2-7
abundance: .
v_gene: TRBV28
d_gene: .
CDR3aa: CASSLVAPRLEQYF
CDR3nt: TGTGCCAGCAGTTTGGTAGCTCCGAGGCTCGAGCAGTACTTC

j_gene: TRBJ1-3
abundance: .
v_gene: TRBV9
d_gene: .
CDR3aa: CASSPSSAGNTIYF
CDR3nt: TGTGCCAGCAGCCCTAGTAGTGCTGGAAACACCATATATTTT

j_gene: TRBJ2-2
abundance: .
v_gene: TRBV18
d_gene: TRBD2
CDR3aa: CASSPGGTGELFF
CDR3nt: TGTGCCAGCTCACCCGGGGGGACCGGGGAGCTGTTTTTT

j_gene: TRBJ2-5
abundance: .
v_gene: TRBV7-8
d_gene: .
CDR3aa: CASSSRDQETQYF
CDR3nt: TGTGCCAGCAGCTCGAGGGACCAAGAGACCCAGTACTTC

j_gene: TRBJ1-1
abundance: .
v_gene: TRBV5-4
d_gene: TRBD1
CDR3aa: CASSGDHTGGRAFF
CDR3nt: TGTGCCAGCAGCGGGGATCATACAGGGGGGCGAGCTTTCTTT

j_gene: TRBJ2-1
abundance: .
v_gene: TRBV5-1
d_gene: .
CDR3aa: CASSSTRNEQFF
CDR3nt: TGCGCCAGCAGCTCCACGCGGAATGAGCAGTTCTTC

j_gene: TRBJ2-5
abundance: .
v_gene: TRBV28
d_gene: TRBD1
CDR3aa: CASSETGEETQYF
CDR3nt: TGTGCCAGCAGCGAGACAGGGGAAGAGACCCAGTACTTC

j_gene: TRBJ2-1
abundance: .
v_gene: TRBV7-9
d_gene: .
CDR3aa: CASSPRRGLYNEQFF
CDR3nt: TGTGCCAGCAGCCCCCGGCGGGGACTCTACAATGAGCAGTTCTTC

j_gene: TRBJ1-6
abundance: .
v_gene: TRBV18
d_gene: .
CDR3aa: CASSPAGFNSPLHF
CDR3nt: TGTGCCAGCTCACCGGCAGGGTTTAATTCACCCCTCCACTTT

j_gene: TRBJ2-7
abundance: once
v_gene: TRBV6-1
d_gene: TRBD1
CDR3aa: CASSRTGGYAYEQYF
CDR3nt: TGTGCCAGCAGTCGAACAGGGGGCTACGCCTACGAGCAGTACTTC